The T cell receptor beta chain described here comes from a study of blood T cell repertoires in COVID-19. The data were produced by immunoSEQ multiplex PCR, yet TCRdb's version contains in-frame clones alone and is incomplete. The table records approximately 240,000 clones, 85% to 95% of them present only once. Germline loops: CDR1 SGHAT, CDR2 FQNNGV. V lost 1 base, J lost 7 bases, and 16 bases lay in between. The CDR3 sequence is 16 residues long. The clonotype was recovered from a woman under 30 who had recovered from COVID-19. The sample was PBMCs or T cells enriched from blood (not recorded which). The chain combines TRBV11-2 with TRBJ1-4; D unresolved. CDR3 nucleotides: TGTGCCAGCAGCTTAGGCCATCGAGGGCGGGGTGAAAAACTGTTTTTT. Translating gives CASSLGHRGRGEKLFF.